One sample yielded the 4 T cell receptor beta chains listed below, sequenced in a study of shared clonotypes between healthy human individuals. TCRdb's copy holds only in-frame clones and misses some; the assay was immunoSEQ multiplex PCR. The sample includes over a million clones, 98% seen only once; the top ten take over 0.3%. The sequencing sample was made of naive CD4+ T cells sorted from blood. Subset here: CD45RA+ positively selected. The source is a young man in good health.

The chain has TRBV28 and TRBJ1-2; the D gene is possibly TRBD1 (6 bases). The CDR3 totals 15 residues. Germline lookup yields CDR1 MDHEN and CDR2 SYDVKM. Trimming cost V 5 bases and J 4 bases, with 17 bases left between them. The CDR3 DNA follows: TGTGCCAGCAGTCGTTCGCCGCCAGGGGTCTATGGCTACACCTTC. Translating it yields CASSRSPPGVYGYTF.

This chain joins TRBV30 and TRBJ2-1, with 8 bases aligning to TRBD2. In germline, CDR1 is GTSNPN, CDR2 SVGIG (reference sequence). CDR3 length: 17 amino acids. V shed 8 bases, J shed 3 bases, and the junction held 18 bases outside the gene matches. The CDR3 protein is CALEPAPGTRVYNEQFF. The CDR3 DNA reads as TGTGCCCTGGAACCAGCACCCGGGACTAGGGTCTACAATGAGCAGTTCTTC. Complete variable domain (other parts from reference TRBV30 and TRBJ2-1): SQTIHQWPATLVQPVGSPLSLECTVEGTSNPNLYWYRQAAGRGLQLLFYSVGIGQISSEVPQNLSASRPQDRQFILSSKKLLLSDSGFYLCALEPAPGTRVYNEQFFGPGTRLTVL.

The chain links TRBV7-2 to TRBJ1-5; tentatively, D is TRBD1 (6 bases). This CDR3 has 17 amino acids. CDR1 and CDR2 (germline): SGHTA, FQGNSA. Trimming removed 3 bases at V and 6 bases at J, with 21 bases between. The CDR3 loop is CASSFFVGRGGGQPQHF. The CDR3 DNA sequence: TGTGCCAGCAGCTTTTTCGTGGGCAGGGGAGGAGGTCAGCCCCAGCATTTT. Combining the CDR3 with reference TRBV7-2 and TRBJ1-5 gives the whole variable domain GAGVSQSPSNKVTEKGKDVELRCDPISGHTALYWYRQSLGQGLEFLIYFQGNSAPDKSGLPSDRFSAERTGGSVSTLTIQRTQQEDSAVYLCASSFFVGRGGGQPQHFGDGTRLSIL.

The chain has TRBV5-1 and TRBJ1-1; 7 bases line up with TRBD1. Germline CDR1 reads SGHRS; CDR2 reads YFSETQ. CDR3 length: 16 amino acids. Losses at the gene ends were 0 bases for V and 10 bases for J; bases not matched to a gene: 15. CDR3: CASSLAAVTGPAAAFF. The CDR3 nucleotides are TGCGCCAGCAGCTTGGCGGCTGTGACAGGGCCTGCTGCAGCTTTCTTT. The complete variable domain, with remaining parts taken from reference TRBV5-1 and TRBJ1-1, reads KAGVTQTPRYLIKTRGQQVTLSCSPISGHRSVSWYQQTPGQGLQFLFEYFSETQRNKGNFPGRFSGRQFSNSRSEMNVSTLELGDSALYLCASSLAAVTGPAAAFFGQGTRLTVV.